These 3 T cell receptor beta chains were all obtained from the same sample, sequenced in a study of vaccination and CD4 T cells after COVID-19. Antigen specificity for these receptors is unknown. The Oncomine TCR Beta short-read assay sequenced DNA from cultured CD4+ T cells. TCRdb independently ran MiXCR on the PCR reads; one entry per CDR3 protein. The sample consists of around 21,000 distinct CDR3 sequences, under 70% of them appearing once. The treatment is: roughly nine-day PBMC culture with coronavirus spike peptide pools or control peptides (ViraFEST assay). The sequenced sample was CD4+ T cells from blood, cultured in vitro. These TCRs come from a human donor who had recovered from COVID-19.

This chain links TRBV4-2 with TRBJ1-5, with unresolved D. Germline V gene sequence: CDR1 LGHNA, CDR2 YNFKEQ. CDR3 length equals 15 residues. Trimming shortened V by 2 bases and J by 11 bases, and 19 bases separated the two germline ends. CDR3 region: CASSQTQVSPITQHF. The CDR3 bases are TGTGCCAGCAGCCAAACCCAAGTATCCCCAATTACCCAGCATTTT.

This clonotype was counted only a few times. This sequence joins TRBV7-2 and TRBJ1-1; D not resolved. Trimming took 5 bases from V and 4 from J, leaving 17 bases between them. The germline gives CDR1 SGHTA, CDR2 FQGNSA. The CDR3 extends over 15 amino acids. CDR3 protein: CASSLTDFMSTEAFF. CDR3 bases: TGTGCCAGCAGCCTGACGGACTTTATGAGCACTGAAGCTTTCTTT.

The chain carries TRBV6-1 and TRBJ1-2; D is unresolved. Trimming took 6 bases from V and 4 from J, leaving 12 bases between them. Looked up from germline, CDR1 is MNHNS and CDR2 is SASEGT. This CDR3 region has 13 residues. The CDR3 region is CASSPDAGYGYTF. The CDR3 DNA sequence: TGTGCCAGCAGCCCAGACGCGGGCTATGGCTACACCTTC.